These T cell receptor beta chains were read from a single sample in a study of T cell responses to AZD1222 COVID-19 vaccine. Profiling relied on immunoSEQ multiplex PCR, and the TCRdb table lists in-frame clones only, not all of them. The sample consists of 99,000 or so clones, 82% of them appearing once. Sequences were derived from peripheral blood, sampled on day 0 of AZD1222 vaccination. These receptors all stem from an adult in good health. Both conserved end residues are part of each CDR3. The D gene is left open where the match is weak. Only some rows state a clone size, as once, few, many or a class for expanded clones.

TRBJ2-7 | . | . | TRBV10-1 | TGCGCCAGCAGTGAGTCGTCGACAGCTGCCTACGAGCAGTACTTC | CASSESSTAAYEQYF
TRBJ1-1 | . | . | TRBV5-1 | TGCGCCAGCAGCTTGGGCAGGGAGGGAGGGACTGAAGCTTTCTTT | CASSLGREGGTEAFF
TRBJ1-1 | TRBD1 | few | TRBV2 | TGTGCCAGCGCGAACAGGGGGCAGGGCACTGAAGCTTTCTTT | CASANRGQGTEAFF
TRBJ1-6 | . | . | TRBV3-1/TRBV3-2 | TGTGCCAGCAGCCCGCTATCAGCCGCGGGCAATTCACCCCTCCACTTT | CASSPLSAAGNSPLHF
TRBJ2-7 | TRBD2 | . | TRBV4-3 | TGCGCCAGCAGCCAAGGTGCAGCGGGGGCCCTAAACGAGCAGTACTTC | CASSQGAAGALNEQYF
TRBJ1-4 | TRBD1 | few | TRBV5-1 | TGCGCCAGCTCAGGACAGGGATATGAAAAACTGTTTTTT | CASSGQGYEKLFF
TRBJ2-3 | TRBD2 | . | TRBV7-9 | TGTGCCAGCAGCTTACCCGGGGGGAACACAGATACGCAGTATTTT | CASSLPGGNTDTQYF
TRBJ2-5 | . | . | TRBV19 | TGTGCCAGTAGTATAAATGGTCACCAGGAGGAGACCCAGTACTTC | CASSINGHQEETQYF
TRBJ2-7 | . | . | TRBV6-4 | TGTGCCACCCCAACCCCCCCGCCCTCCTACGAGCAGTACTTC | CATPTPPPSYEQYF
TRBJ2-1 | . | . | TRBV9 | TGTGCCAGCAGCGTATCTAGCCCCTACAATGAGCAGTTCTTC | CASSVSSPYNEQFF
TRBJ1-1 | TRBD1 | once | TRBV4-2 | TGTGCCAGCAGCCCAGGGGACAGGGGCAAGAACACTGAAGCTTTCTTT | CASSPGDRGKNTEAFF
TRBJ1-1 | . | . | TRBV19 | TGTGCCAGTAGTAAACAGGGTAGGGCTTTCTTT | CASSKQGRAFF
TRBJ1-2 | . | . | TRBV10-3 | TGTGCCACCTTGACAGGTCTCGACTATGGCTACACCTTC | CATLTGLDYGYTF
TRBJ2-1 | . | . | TRBV6-5 | TGTGCCAGCAGTTACTCGGGACTCCTTGGAAATGAGCAGTTCTTC | CASSYSGLLGNEQFF
TRBJ1-4 | . | . | TRBV2 | TGTGCCAGCAGTGAGGGTCAGGGTCCCGGTGAAAAACTGTTTTTT | CASSEGQGPGEKLFF
TRBJ2-2 | TRBD1 | once | TRBV10-1 | TGCGCCAGCCGTGGGACAGGGGTAGCCGGGGAGCTGTTTTTT | CASRGTGVAGELFF
TRBJ2-1 | . | . | TRBV3-1/TRBV3-2 | TGTGCCAGCAGCCAGGATCCGGGGGCAGACAATGAGCAGTTCTTC | CASSQDPGADNEQFF